This T cell receptor (beta chain) was retrieved from a study of OX40 agonist ivuxolimab in advanced cancers. Sequencing used immunoSEQ multiplex PCR; TCRdb keeps in-frame clones, though not all of them. Of 70,000 to 80,000 clones listed, roughly 92% were seen once; the top ten hold roughly 0.45%. The V gene end was trimmed by 0 bases and the J gene end by 3 bases; junction bases not matched to a gene: 7. This CDR3 contains 17 residues. The germline V gene has CDR1 SGHNT and CDR2 YYREEE (reference sequence). Study-wide results and caveats: Near-lowest levels of clonal expansion characterized partial responders at 0.1-3.0 mg/kg. There were also nonresponders showing low normalized T-cell clonal expansion.

With respect to this clone: Its antigen is undetermined.

Sequencing used CD4+ or CD8+ T cells sorted from blood, obtained in a trial of the OX40 agonist ivuxolimab. This clonotype was obtained from an adult with an advanced solid tumor such as melanoma, head and neck, liver or kidney cancer. J is TRBJ2-1 and V is TRBV5-4; TRBD2 agrees at 9 bases. CDR3 DNA: TGTGCCAGCAGCTTGGTAGTGCTAGCGGGGAACTACAATGAGCAGTTCTTC. Protein sequence: CASSLVVLAGNYNEQFF.